This TCR beta chain is from a study of shared clonotypes between healthy human individuals. Study summary: Used for every donor were three CD4 naive, three CD4 memory, two CD8 naive and one CD8 memory plate. Study-wide points: Only blood was sampled; tissue repertoires likely differ.

Clones were sequenced by immunoSEQ multiplex PCR, and TCRdb holds only the in-frame ones, with some missing. The table lists over 2 million clones, around 95% of them singletons. With regard to this clone: Its specificity is not known.

This CDR3 has 15 amino acids. CDR1 is SGHNT, CDR2 YYREEE, per germline (reference sequence). V dropped 4 bases and J dropped 0 bases, with 14 bases sitting between them. The TCR comes from a man younger than 30 in good health. The V and J genes are TRBV5-4 and TRBJ2-7; no firm D call. Input material: naive CD4+ T cells sorted from blood. Regarding subset: CD45RA+ positively selected. The DNA of the CDR3 is TGTGCCAGCAGCCCGACTTACTACGGCTCCTACGAGCAGTACTTC. Translation: CASSPTYYGSYEQYF.